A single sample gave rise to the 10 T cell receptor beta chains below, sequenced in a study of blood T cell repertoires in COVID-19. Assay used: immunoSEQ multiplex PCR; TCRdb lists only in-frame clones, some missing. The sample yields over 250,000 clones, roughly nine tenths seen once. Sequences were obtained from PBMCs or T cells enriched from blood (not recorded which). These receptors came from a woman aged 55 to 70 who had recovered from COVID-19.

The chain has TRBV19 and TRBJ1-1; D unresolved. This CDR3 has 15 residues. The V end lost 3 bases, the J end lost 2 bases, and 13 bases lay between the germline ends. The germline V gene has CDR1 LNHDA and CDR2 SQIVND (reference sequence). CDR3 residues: CASSMRRESNTEAFF. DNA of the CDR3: TGTGCCAGTAGTATGAGAAGGGAGAGTAACACTGAAGCTTTCTTT.

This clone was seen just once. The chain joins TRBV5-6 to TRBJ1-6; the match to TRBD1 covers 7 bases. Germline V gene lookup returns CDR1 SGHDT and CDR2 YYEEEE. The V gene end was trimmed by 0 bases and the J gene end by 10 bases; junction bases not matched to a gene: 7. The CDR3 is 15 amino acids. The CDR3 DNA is TGTGCCAGCAGCTTGGCTGACAGGGTGGAGTCACCCCTCCACTTT. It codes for CASSLADRVESPLHF.

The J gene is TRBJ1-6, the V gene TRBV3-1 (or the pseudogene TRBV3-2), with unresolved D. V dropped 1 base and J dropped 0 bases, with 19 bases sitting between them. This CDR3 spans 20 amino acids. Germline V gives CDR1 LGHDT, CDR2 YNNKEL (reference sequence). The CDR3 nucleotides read TGTGCCAGCAGCCAAGGGTCGCAGGCCTCGCTTAGCTCCTATAATTCACCCCTCCACTTT. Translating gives CASSQGSQASLSSYNSPLHF.

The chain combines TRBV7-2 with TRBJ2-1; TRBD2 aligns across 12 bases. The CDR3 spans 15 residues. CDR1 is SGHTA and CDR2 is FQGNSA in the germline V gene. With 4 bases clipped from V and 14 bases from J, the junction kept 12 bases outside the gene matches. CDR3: CASSSGLAGNYKEFF. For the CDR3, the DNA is TGTGCCAGCAGCTCTGGACTAGCGGGAAATTATAAGGAGTTCTTC.

CDR3 sequence (DNA): TGTGCCAGCAGCTTAGCGCCAGGGGGAAGGGAAAAACTGTTTTTT. Its translation: CASSLAPGGREKLFF. The chain carries TRBV7-6 and TRBJ1-4; TRBD1 matches at 7 bases. This CDR3 has 15 amino acids. CDR1 is SGHVS, CDR2 FNYEAQ, per germline. J lost 8 bases, V lost 0 bases, and 6 bases had no gene match.

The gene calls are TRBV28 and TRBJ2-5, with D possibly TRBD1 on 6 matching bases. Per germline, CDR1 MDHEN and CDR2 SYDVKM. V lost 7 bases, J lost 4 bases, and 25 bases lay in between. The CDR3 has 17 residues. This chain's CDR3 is CASTPLGNRVGGETQYF. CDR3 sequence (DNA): TGTGCCAGCACCCCACTTGGGAACAGGGTAGGGGGAGAGACCCAGTACTTC.

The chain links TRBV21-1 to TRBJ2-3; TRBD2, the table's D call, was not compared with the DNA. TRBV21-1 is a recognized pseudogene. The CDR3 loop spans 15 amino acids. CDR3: CASSPVGGTVDTQYF. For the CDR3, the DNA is TGTGCCAGCAGCCCAGTAGGAGGGACTGTTGATACGCAGTATTTT.

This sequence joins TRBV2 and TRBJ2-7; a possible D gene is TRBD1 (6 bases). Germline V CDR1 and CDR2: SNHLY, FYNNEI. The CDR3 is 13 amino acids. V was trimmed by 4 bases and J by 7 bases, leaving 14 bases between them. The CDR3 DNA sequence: TGTGCCAGCAGTGGTCAGGGGTCGACTGAGCAGTACTTC. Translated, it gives CASSGQGSTEQYF.

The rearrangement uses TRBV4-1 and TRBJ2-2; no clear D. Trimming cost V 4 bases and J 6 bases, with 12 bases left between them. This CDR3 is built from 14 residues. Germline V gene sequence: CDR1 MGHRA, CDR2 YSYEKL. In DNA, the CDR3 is TGCGCCAGCAGCCCAATAGTCGTGGCCGGGGAGCTGTTTTTT. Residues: CASSPIVVAGELFF.

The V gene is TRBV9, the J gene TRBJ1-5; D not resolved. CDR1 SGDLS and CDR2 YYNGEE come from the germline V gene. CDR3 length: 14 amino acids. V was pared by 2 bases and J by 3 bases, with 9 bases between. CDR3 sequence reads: CASSVNLSNQPQHF. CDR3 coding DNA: TGTGCCAGCAGCGTTAATCTCTCCAATCAGCCCCAGCATTTT.